These 12 T cell receptor beta chains were all obtained from the same sample, sequenced in a study of blood T cell repertoires in COVID-19. Method: immunoSEQ multiplex PCR; TCRdb's copy keeps in-frame clones and lacks some. Here the sample spans hundreds of thousands of clones, about nine tenths being singletons. Material: PBMCs or T cells enriched from blood (not recorded which). The receptors come from a man in his late teens or twenties who had recovered from COVID-19.

A few counts support this clone. A junction boundary mismatches the germline segment, possibly from a read error. The CDR3 loop reads CASSLVRGQFF. Here the CDR3 DNA reads TGTGCCAGCAGCTTAGTTCGGGGGCAGTTCTTC. The chain combines TRBV12-3 or TRBV12-4 with TRBJ2-1; D is possibly TRBD2 (5 bases). CDR3 length equals 11 residues.

This chain links TRBV3-1 (or the pseudogene TRBV3-2) with TRBJ2-1; 8 bases align to TRBD2. J was trimmed by 1 base and V by 0 bases; bases with no gene match: 2. The germline V gene encodes CDR1 LGHDT and CDR2 YNNKEL (reference sequence). The CDR3 spans 16 residues. CDR3 loop: CASSQDREGSYNEQFF. The CDR3 DNA is TGTGCCAGCAGCCAAGACCGGGAGGGATCCTACAATGAGCAGTTCTTC.

The V and J genes are TRBV5-1 and TRBJ2-3; 7 positions match TRBD2. CDR3 size: 17 residues. The germline V gene encodes CDR1 SGHRS and CDR2 YFSETQ. V lost 4 bases, J lost 4 bases, and 15 bases stayed unmatched. The CDR3, as DNA: TGCGCCAGCAGCCGAACGGAATCCGGGAGGAGCGCAGATACGCAGTATTTT. As protein: CASSRTESGRSADTQYF.

V gene TRBV5-1 combines with J gene TRBJ1-1, with D uncertain. The CDR3 has 14 amino acids. Per the germline V gene, CDR1 is SGHRS and CDR2 is YFSETQ. The V and J ends lost 0 bases and 6 bases respectively, with 12 bases between them. The CDR3 nucleotides are TGCGCCAGCAGCTTGGTTCGGGGATCCCCTGAAGCTTTCTTT. Its protein product is CASSLVRGSPEAFF.

This clone has only one observation. The chain links TRBV5-1 to TRBJ2-2, with 8 bases matching TRBD1. With V trimmed by 4 bases and J by 6 bases, 8 bases remained unmatched. CDR3 length: 15 residues. CDR1 and CDR2 from the germline V gene are SGHRS and YFSETQ. The CDR3 sequence: CASSPGTGSAGELFF. CDR3 sequence (DNA): TGCGCCAGCAGCCCGGGGACAGGTTCGGCCGGGGAGCTGTTTTTT.

V and J are TRBV27 and TRBJ2-5, with TRBD2 matching over 9 bases. After removal of 7 bases from V and 4 bases from J, the junction contained 7 bases not matched to a gene. Germline V gene lookup returns CDR1 MNHEY and CDR2 SMNVEV (reference sequence). CDR3 length: 14 amino acids. The CDR3 loop reads CASKRGTSRETQYF. In DNA form, the CDR3 reads TGTGCCAGCAAGAGAGGGACTAGCAGAGAGACCCAGTACTTC.

This rearrangement joins TRBV6-2 or TRBV6-3 to TRBJ1-6; unclear D gene. CDR3 length: 11 residues. Between the trimmed V and J ends, which lost 2 bases and 10 bases, there was a span of 3 bases. Germline V gene data show CDR1 as MNHEY and CDR2 as SVGEGT. CDR3 region: CASSYLSPLHF. The CDR3 DNA reads TGTGCCAGCAGTTACCTCTCACCCCTCCACTTT.

V gene TRBV2 combines with J gene TRBJ2-1; TRBD1 agrees at 10 bases. The CDR3 has 13 residues. Trimming at V came to 6 bases and at J to 9 bases, leaving 5 bases not matched to a gene. Germline V gives CDR1 SNHLY, CDR2 FYNNEI. The CDR3 reads CASRRDRGSEQFF. In DNA form, the CDR3 reads TGTGCCAGCAGAAGGGACAGGGGTTCTGAGCAGTTCTTC.

The genes are TRBV18 and TRBJ2-7, with TRBD2 matching over 7 bases. The CDR3 is made up of 14 amino acids. Germline V gives CDR1 KGHSH, CDR2 LQKENI. The V and J ends lost 6 bases and 2 bases, in that order; junction bases with no gene match: 7. The CDR3 region is CASSLLAGAYEQYF. CDR3 coding DNA: TGTGCCAGCTCGCTTCTTGCGGGGGCCTACGAGCAGTACTTC.

This chain connects TRBV7-8 to TRBJ2-4, with 7 bases matching TRBD1. Germline loops: CDR1 SGHVS, CDR2 FQNEAQ. J lost 1 base, V lost 5 bases, and 5 bases had no gene match. This CDR3 has 15 amino acids. This CDR3 is CASSPGQLAKNIQYF. The CDR3 DNA is TGTGCCAGCAGCCCGGGACAGTTGGCCAAAAACATTCAGTACTTC.

This chain links TRBV18 with TRBJ2-7; a weak D match, TRBD2 (5 bases). V was shortened by 5 bases and J by 7 bases, with 9 bases between the two germline ends. The germline V gene has CDR1 KGHSH and CDR2 LQKENI. The CDR3 covers 11 residues. The CDR3 protein is CASSETGEQYF. In DNA, the CDR3 is TGTGCCAGCTCAGAAACGGGGGAGCAGTACTTC.

The chain has TRBV9 and TRBJ2-7, with TRBD2 as a possible D gene (6 bases). The germline V gene has CDR1 SGDLS and CDR2 YYNGEE. The CDR3 has 14 residues. V shed 0 bases and J shed 3 bases, with 10 bases lying between them. The chain's CDR3 is CASSVEPTSYEQYF. CDR3 nucleotides: TGTGCCAGCAGCGTAGAACCGACTAGCTACGAGCAGTACTTC.